This T cell receptor (beta chain) was found in a study of T cell responses to AZD1222 COVID-19 vaccine. Some clones are missing from TCRdb's copy, which holds only in-frame ones; the method was immunoSEQ multiplex PCR. The repertoire consists of tens of thousands of clones, with approximately 85% occurring once and the leading ten covering 8.5% to 12%. Second-dose recipients at about 4 or about 12 weeks were treated as one pooled group. V dropped 6 bases and J dropped 0 bases, with 14 bases sitting between them. This CDR3 contains 15 residues. In germline, CDR1 is LNHDA, CDR2 SQIVND (reference sequence).

The rearrangement uses TRBV19 and TRBJ1-1, with a weak D call TRBD1 (5 bases). The material sequenced was peripheral blood, taken 28 days after the second AZD1222 dose. The receptor was isolated from an adult who received the AZD1222 COVID-19 vaccine. CDR3 bases: TGTGCCAGTAGAGGATTGGGGGGAATGAACACTGAAGCTTTCTTT. It encodes CASRGLGGMNTEAFF.